The rows below give T cell receptor beta chains drawn from one sample of a study of CD4 and CD8 cells across lung adenocarcinoma regions. Via MiXCR, TCRdb re-called the PCR reads, giving one row per CDR3 protein. This table holds thousands of distinct CDR3 sequences, around 43% found once. Sequenced: CD4+ T cells from the margin of a lung tumor. The receptors were gathered from a male donor with lung adenocarcinoma. The CD4 and CD8 labels of this study may be unreliable. Both conserved end residues are part of each CDR3. The D gene is left open where the match is weak. Some rows mark clone size as missing; the rest say once, few, many or name a class of expanded clone.

j_call d_call clone_size v_call cdr3_nt cdr3_aa
TRBJ2-7 . many TRBV27 TGTGCCAGCAGTTCGAGTAGAAGCTCCTACAATGAGCAGTACTTC CASSSSRSSYNEQYF
TRBJ2-3 . medium-sized TRBV6-5 TGTGCCAGCAGTTACTCGATTGACTACTCCACAGATACGCAGTATTTT CASSYSIDYSTDTQYF
TRBJ2-1 TRBD2 few TRBV27 TGTGCCAGCCGCCCTGGAGGACTAGCGACATCCAGGGGGACAGAGACCCAGTATTTC CASRPGGLATSRGTETQYF
TRBJ2-2 . . TRBV11-3 TGTGCCAGCCTGTCCAGGAACACCGGGGAGCTGTTTTTT CASLSRNTGELFF
TRBJ2-3 TRBD1 medium-sized TRBV10-3 TGTGCCATCAGCCCGGGACAGGGGGCCGGAGATACGCAGTATTTT CAISPGQGAGDTQYF
TRBJ2-4 . . TRBV6-1 TGTGCCAGCAGTGAAGGAGGGGGGTGGGACATTCAGTACTTC CASSEGGGWDIQYF
TRBJ2-1 . many TRBV6-5 TGTGCCAGCAGTTACTCTTTGACCCAATACAATGAGCAGTTCTTC CASSYSLTQYNEQFF
TRBJ2-3 . . TRBV27 TGTGCCAGCAGAGCCACGGGGCTATCGGGGCAGTCTAGCAAAGATACGCAGTATTTT CASRATGLSGQSSKDTQYF
TRBJ2-3 . . TRBV6-4 TGTGCCAGCAGGCCGGGAGCCAAAGATACGCAGTATTTT CASRPGAKDTQYF
TRBJ1-6 . many TRBV6-1 TGTGCCAGCAGTGAAAGACGCACTCTTACCCATAATTCACCCCTCCACTTT CASSERRTLTHNSPLHF
TRBJ2-6 TRBD1 . TRBV6-5 TGTGCCAGCAGTTACTCGGGACAGGTCGGACACTCTGGGGCCAACGTCCTGACTTTC CASSYSGQVGHSGANVLTF
TRBJ2-1 . . TRBV10-1 TGCGCCAGCAGTAGCTACAATGAGCAGTTCTTC CASSSYNEQFF
TRBJ2-4 . . TRBV6-5 TGTGCCAGCAGTTACGTCGGGAACACCGGGGAGCTGTACTTC CASSYVGNTGELYF
TRBJ2-3 . . TRBV27 TGTGCCAGCAGAGCCACGCGGCTCGCGGGGCAGTCTAGCAAAGGTACGCAGTATTTT CASRATRLAGQSSKGTQYF
TRBJ2-3 TRBD1 medium-sized TRBV27 TGTGCCAGCAGTTTACTTCCGGGACAGGGAGCAGATACGCAGTATTTT CASSLLPGQGADTQYF
TRBJ1-1 . . TRBV7-9 TGTGCCAGCAGCCCACTGACAGTTCACACTGAAGCTTTCTTT CASSPLTVHTEAFF
TRBJ1-2 TRBD1 . TRBV4-1 TGCGCCAGCAGCCAAAGGGGTGGGACAGTTAACTATGGCTACACCTTC CASSQRGGTVNYGYTF
TRBJ2-3 . . TRBV14 TGTGCCAGCAGCCAAAACCGCAGAGATACGCAGTATTTT CASSQNRRDTQYF
TRBJ2-3 TRBD2 . TRBV6-1 TGTGCCAGCAGACTGGCGGGAGGCACAGATACGCAGTATTTT CASRLAGGTDTQYF
TRBJ1-5 . . TRBV7-2 TGTGCCAGCAGCCGCCAGGGGTATCAGCCCCAGCATTTT CASSRQGYQPQHF
TRBJ2-4 . . TRBV10-3 TGTGCCATCAAGAAGCTCACAGCCAAAAACATGCAGTACTTT CAIKKLTAKNMQYF
TRBJ2-1 TRBD2 . TRBV6-1 TGTGCCAGCAGTGTTGGACTAGCGGGATTCGTCCACAATGAGCAGTTCTTC CASSVGLAGFVHNEQFF
TRBJ2-7 TRBD1 large TRBV25-1 TGTGCCAGCAGTTTCCCGAGGAGACAGGGCAGTGACGAGCAGTACTTC CASSFPRRQGSDEQYF
TRBJ2-3 TRBD2 . TRBV5-1 TGCGCCAGCAGCACTTCTAGCGGGGGAGCTGACACAGATACGCAGTATTTT CASSTSSGGADTDTQYF
TRBJ2-5 . . TRBV7-2 TGTGCCAGCAGCTTGGGATACCACCAAGAGACCCAGTACTTC CASSLGYHQETQYF
TRBJ2-3 TRBD2 . TRBV20-1 TGCAGTGCTAGCCTAGCGGGGCCTAGCACAGATACGCAGTATTTT CSASLAGPSTDTQYF
TRBJ2-1 TRBD1 . TRBV10-3 TGTGCCATCAACCCGGGACAGCGAACCAATGAGCAGTTCTTC CAINPGQRTNEQFF
TRBJ2-1 . . TRBV6-5 TGTGCCAGCAGTTACGGGGGAGAGACCCAGTTCTTC CASSYGGETQFF
TRBJ2-3 . many TRBV14 TGTGCCAGCAAAGGCGGGATTAGCACAGATACGCAGTATTTT CASKGGISTDTQYF
TRBJ2-1 TRBD2 . TRBV20-1 TGCAGTGCGGGGGGGTGGGCCTACAATGAGCAGTTCTTC CSAGGWAYNEQFF
TRBJ2-6 . . TRBV10-2 TGCGCCAGCAGGGGCAGGGAAAGGACTGGGGCCAACGTCCTGACTTTC CASRGRERTGANVLTF
TRBJ2-5 . . TRBV11-2 TGTGCCAGCAGCCCCGCCTCCAGGCAAGAGACCCAGTACTTC CASSPASRQETQYF
TRBJ2-2 TRBD2 . TRBV6-5 TGTGCCAGCAGTTCCTTCGCGGGGGGGCGTCCCGGGGAGCTGTATTTC CASSSFAGGRPGELYF
TRBJ2-1 TRBD1 . TRBV28 TGTGCCAGCAGTAGGGGACAGGTGTACAATGAGCAGTTCTTC CASSRGQVYNEQFF
TRBJ2-1 . . TRBV5-1 TGCGCCAGCAGCTTATCGCCTAGGGGCGAAACAACGCAGTTCTTC CASSLSPRGETTQFF
TRBJ2-1 TRBD2 . TRBV6-1 TGTGCCAGCAAGCGGGGGGACCAGTACAATGAGCAGTTCTTC CASKRGDQYNEQFF
TRBJ2-3 TRBD2 many TRBV6-2/TRBV6-3 TGTGCCAGCAGTTACCGGGGGGACACAGATACGCAGTATTTT CASSYRGDTDTQYF
TRBJ2-7 . few TRBV6-1 TGTGCCAGCACATCCCCCGGGGGATACGAGCAGTACTTC CASTSPGGYEQYF
TRBJ2-3 TRBD2 few TRBV6-1 TGTGCCAGCAGTGAAGGGCGGGGGGATGGCACAGATACGCAGTATTTT CASSEGRGDGTDTQYF
TRBJ2-1 TRBD2 . TRBV6-5 TGTGCCAGCAGTTACTCCAGCGGGAGCCTCTACAATGAGCAGTTCTTC CASSYSSGSLYNEQFF
TRBJ2-3 . . TRBV6-5 TGTGCCAGGAGGTACTCGCAAAGCGACCAAGATACGCAGTATTTC CARRYSQSDQDTQYF
TRBJ2-3 TRBD2 . TRBV7-2 TGTGCGGGCCGCGGGAGAGCGGACAAAGAGACGCAGTATTTC CAGRGRADKETQYF
TRBJ2-1 . many TRBV14 TGTGCCAGCAGCCAATTGCGGGGCCCGGGGTTGAATGAGCAGTTCTTC CASSQLRGPGLNEQFF
TRBJ2-1 TRBD1 . TRBV6-1 TGTGCCAGCAGTGCTACAGGGGTCGCCTACAATGAGCAGTTCTTC CASSATGVAYNEQFF
TRBJ2-1 . medium-sized TRBV6-1 TGTGCCAGCAGACAGAACAGGGAGGGGAACAATGAGCAGTTCTTC CASRQNREGNNEQFF
TRBJ2-5 . once TRBV6-5 TGTGCCAGCAGTTACGAAGATACCCAGTACTTC CASSYEDTQYF
TRBJ2-3 TRBD2 . TRBV27 TGTGCCAGCAGAGCCACGGGGCTAGCGGGGCAGTCAGGCAAAAATATTCAGTATTTT CASRATGLAGQSGKNIQYF
TRBJ2-2 TRBD1 . TRBV6-1 TGTGCCAGCACCCTGTACCCCCAGGGGGAGAGCACAGATGAGCTGTTTTTT CASTLYPQGESTDELFF
TRBJ2-3 . many TRBV6-1 TGTGCCAGCAGTGTACAGGGGGGGACAGATACGCAGTATTTT CASSVQGGTDTQYF
TRBJ1-1 TRBD1 . TRBV10-3 TGTGCCATCAGTACCGGGACAGGGGCGGTGAACACTGAAGCTTTCTTT CAISTGTGAVNTEAFF
TRBJ2-7 TRBD1 few TRBV7-2 TGTGCCAGCAGCTATAAGTCGGACAGGGCGGCCTACGAGCAGTACTTC CASSYKSDRAAYEQYF